These 30 T cell receptor beta chains were sequenced from one sample in a study of cytomegalovirus exposure and HLA in healthy donors. 60 Vbeta and 13 Jbeta primers were used in PCR. TCRdb's copy holds only in-frame clones and misses some; the assay was immunoSEQ multiplex PCR. The sample contains fewer than 200,000 clones, 75% to 90% of which appear only once. The source material was PBMCs. Receptor source: a boy aged 2 to 10 in good health and CMV-seronegative.

The V gene is TRBV9, the J gene TRBJ1-4; 7 bases align to TRBD1. The CDR3 length is 14 residues. CDR1 SGDLS and CDR2 YYNGEE come from the germline V gene. Unmatched junction bases numbered 4, after V lost 0 bases and J lost 8 bases. The DNA for the CDR3 is TGTGCCAGCAGCGTAGGACAGGGCGGAGAAAAACTGTTTTTT. Its protein is CASSVGQGGEKLFF.

The chain joins TRBV10-2 to TRBJ2-1, with D maybe TRBD1 (5 bases). Per germline, CDR1 WSHSY and CDR2 SAAADI. This CDR3 spans 16 amino acids. V lost 6 bases and J lost 4, with 19 bases in between. CDR3 sequence reads: CASSRGALINYNEQFF. In DNA form, the CDR3 reads TGCGCCAGCAGCCGTGGGGCCCTCATAAATTACAATGAGCAGTTCTTC.

The chain has TRBV30 and TRBJ1-6; 10 positions agree with TRBD1. The CDR3 sequence is 18 residues long. Germline V gives CDR1 GTSNPN, CDR2 SVGIG (reference sequence). V lost 2 bases, J lost 0 bases, and 7 bases stayed unmatched. CDR3 protein: CAWSPDRGLSSYNSPLHF. CDR3 coding DNA: TGTGCCTGGAGTCCGGACAGGGGGTTGAGCTCCTATAATTCACCCCTCCACTTT.

The V gene is TRBV15, the J gene TRBJ1-5, with D perhaps TRBD1 (5 bases). Trimming cost V 0 bases and J 10 bases, with 19 bases left between them. The germline V gene has CDR1 LNHNV and CDR2 YYDKDF (reference sequence). The CDR3 is 16 residues long. The CDR3 nucleotides are TGTGCCACCAGCAGAGATAGGGGTCAGAACACCCCTCCCCAGCATTTT. Protein sequence: CATSRDRGQNTPPQHF.

The genes are TRBV5-1 and TRBJ1-1, with D possibly TRBD1 on 6 matching bases. The CDR3 runs 16 residues. CDR1 and CDR2 (germline): SGHRS, YFSETQ. V was trimmed by 4 bases and J by 7 bases, leaving 23 bases between them. The CDR3 spells CASSARSSQGPDEAFF. CDR3 nucleotides: TGCGCCAGCAGCGCCCGTTCCAGCCAGGGGCCGGATGAAGCTTTCTTT.

The chain uses TRBV28 and TRBJ1-2, with 10 positions matching TRBD1. The CDR3 is 14 amino acids. V gave up 4 bases and J gave up 2 bases; unmatched junction bases: 1. Germline-derived CDR1 and CDR2 are MDHEN and SYDVKM. For the CDR3, the DNA is TGTGCCAGCAGTTGGGACAGGGGAAACTATGGCTACACCTTC. Translation: CASSWDRGNYGYTF.

The chain combines TRBV5-1 with TRBJ2-3; 10 nucleotides line up with TRBD2. Germline V gene sequence: CDR1 SGHRS, CDR2 YFSETQ. J lost 2 bases, V lost 1 base, and 7 bases had no gene match. This CDR3 has 17 amino acids. Written as DNA, the CDR3 is TGCGCCAGCAGCTTGACTCCACTAGCGGGAAACACAGATACGCAGTATTTT. This sequence encodes CASSLTPLAGNTDTQYF.

The chain combines TRBV30 with TRBJ1-6; tentatively, D is TRBD1 (6 bases). This CDR3 has 16 amino acids. The ends were cut back, 0 bases at V and 0 bases at J, with 9 bases in the middle. Germline V CDR1 and CDR2: GTSNPN, SVGIG (reference sequence). CDR3 protein: CAWSVDRSSYNSPLHF. The CDR3 nucleotides read TGTGCCTGGAGTGTAGACAGGAGCTCCTATAATTCACCCCTCCACTTT. Full variable domain (missing parts from reference TRBV30 and TRBJ1-6): SQTIHQWPATLVQPVGSPLSLECTVEGTSNPNLYWYRQAAGRGLQLLFYSVGIGQISSEVPQNLSASRPQDRQFILSSKKLLLSDSGFYLCAWSVDRSSYNSPLHFGNGTRLTVT.

The chain combines TRBV5-6 with TRBJ2-3, with 10 bases lining up with TRBD2. J gave up 8 bases and V 2 bases, and 14 bases lay outside the gene matches. Germline V gives CDR1 SGHDT, CDR2 YYEEEE. The CDR3 covers 17 residues. CDR3 loop: CASSLASGGPGLATQYF. CDR3 in DNA: TGTGCCAGCAGCTTAGCTAGCGGGGGACCTGGGTTGGCTACGCAGTATTTT.

This clone has only a few counts. CDR3 coding DNA: TGTGCCAGCGGAGAAGGGACAGGTCGCGGAAACACCATATATTTT. It is translated as CASGEGTGRGNTIYF. This chain joins TRBV9 and TRBJ1-3, with 8 bases matching TRBD1. V lost 7 bases, J lost 4 bases, and 10 bases stayed unmatched. CDR1 is SGDLS, CDR2 YYNGEE, per germline. The CDR3 totals 15 residues.

This chain uses TRBV6-1 with TRBJ1-6; D is unclear. The germline V and J ends were trimmed by 7 bases and 14 bases, with 18 bases remaining between them. This CDR3 contains 13 residues. Germline V gene data show CDR1 as MNHNS and CDR2 as SASEGT. The chain's CDR3 is CASIREVRGALHF. Here the CDR3 DNA reads TGTGCCAGCATTAGGGAGGTCCGCGGGGCCCTCCACTTT.

The rearrangement uses TRBV14 and TRBJ2-3; D unresolved. The CDR3 consists of 15 residues. Trimming shortened V by 1 base and J by 2 bases, and 10 bases separated the two germline ends. Germline V CDR1 and CDR2: SGHDN, FVKESK. The CDR3 loop is CASSQVRGITDTQYF. In DNA, the CDR3 is TGTGCCAGCAGCCAAGTTCGAGGTATCACAGATACGCAGTATTTT.

This rearrangement joins TRBV6-1 to TRBJ2-7; 8 nucleotides align to TRBD1. CDR1 and CDR2 (germline): MNHNS, SASEGT. There are 16 residues in the CDR3. Trimming removed 4 bases from V and 3 bases from J; junction bases left unmatched: 11. In DNA form, the CDR3 reads TGTGCCAGCAGTGTCAGGTGGACAGGGATGGGCTACGAGCAGTACTTC. This encodes CASSVRWTGMGYEQYF.

The rearrangement links TRBV28 to TRBJ1-5; D remains unclear. In germline, CDR1 is MDHEN, CDR2 SYDVKM. CDR3 length equals 14 residues. Trimming pared 3 bases from V and 3 bases from J, leaving 9 bases between. In nucleotides, the CDR3 is TGTGCCAGCAGTTTCAGGCCTTACAATCAGCCCCAGCATTTT. Protein: CASSFRPYNQPQHF.

This chain links TRBV2 with TRBJ2-1; 9 nucleotides line up with TRBD1. The CDR3 is 15 residues long. The V segment lost 8 bases and the J segment 2 bases; nucleotides outside the gene matches: 7. The germline V gene encodes CDR1 SNHLY and CDR2 FYNNEI. The CDR3 DNA reads TGTGCCAGCGGATTCGACAGGGGGGCCTACAATGAGCAGTTCTTC. Translation gives CASGFDRGAYNEQFF.

This clone was counted a few times. This chain uses TRBV4-1 with TRBJ1-1; D is undetermined. The CDR3 runs to 14 residues. The germline V gene has CDR1 MGHRA and CDR2 YSYEKL. Trimming removed 1 base at V and 7 bases at J, with 13 bases between. The CDR3 coding sequence is TGCGCCAGCAGCCAAGTGAGGGCTGGAGGTGAAGCTTTCTTT. Its protein is CASSQVRAGGEAFF.

The CDR3 DNA reads TGTGCCAGCCAAACTAGCGGGGGACAAGAGACCCAGTACTTC. Its protein is CASQTSGGQETQYF. The chain recombines TRBV2 with TRBJ2-5; 11 bases are shared with TRBD2. The CDR3 consists of 14 residues. The V gene end was trimmed by 8 bases and the J gene end by 2 bases; junction bases not matched to a gene: 4. In germline, CDR1 is SNHLY, CDR2 FYNNEI.

The genes are TRBV27 and TRBJ1-2; 9 bases align to TRBD1. Germline V gives CDR1 MNHEY, CDR2 SMNVEV (reference sequence). This CDR3 is 15 amino acids long. V shed 6 bases and J 4 bases; nucleotides not matched to a gene: 9. The CDR3 DNA follows: TGTGCCAGCAGCGGACAGGGGACCGCCGGCTATGGCTACACCTTC. Protein sequence: CASSGQGTAGYGYTF.

CDR3 residues: CAWSVGREQYF. Here the CDR3 DNA reads TGTGCCTGGAGTGTCGGGAGAGAGCAGTACTTC. The rearrangement joins TRBV30 to TRBJ2-5; tentatively, D is TRBD2 (6 bases). The V end was cut by 0 bases, the J end by 11 bases, with 10 bases between. The CDR3 length is 11 residues. Germline-derived CDR1 and CDR2 are GTSNPN and SVGIG (reference sequence).

The chain carries TRBV11-3 and TRBJ2-7; unclear D gene. From germline, CDR1 is SGHNT and CDR2 YENEEA. The CDR3 has 13 residues. V was pared by 5 bases and J by 7 bases, with 15 bases between. CDR3 residues: CASSPGDSLEQYF. The DNA of the CDR3 is TGTGCCAGCAGCCCTGGAGATAGTTTAGAGCAGTACTTC.

The gene calls are TRBV5-5 and TRBJ1-2, with D possibly matching TRBD1 (6 bases). There are 13 residues in the CDR3. Germline V lookup: CDR1 SGHKS, CDR2 YYEKEE (reference sequence). Trimming took 2 bases from V and 4 from J, leaving 9 bases between them. CDR3 in DNA: TGTGCCAGCAGCTTCAGGGGTGGCTATGGCTACACCTTC. Its protein product is CASSFRGGYGYTF.

As DNA, the CDR3 is TGCGCCAGCAGCTTGGGCGGGACTACCCAAGAGACCCAGTACTTC. It encodes CASSLGGTTQETQYF. The chain employs TRBV5-1 and TRBJ2-5; TRBD2 matches 7 bases. Looked up from germline, CDR1 is SGHRS and CDR2 is YFSETQ. V lost 0 bases to trimming and J lost 1 base; unmatched junction nucleotides: 3. This CDR3 region has 15 residues.

The rearrangement joins TRBV11-1 to TRBJ2-1; D might be TRBD2 (7 bases). V dropped 5 bases and J dropped 3 bases, with 26 bases sitting between them. CDR1 and CDR2 (germline): SGHAT, FQDESV (reference sequence). CDR3 size: 19 residues. The DNA of the CDR3 is TGTGCCAGCAGCCCATGGGGGCCAAGCGGGGCACAGCTCTACAATGAGCAGTTCTTC. This sequence encodes CASSPWGPSGAQLYNEQFF.

V is TRBV19 and J is TRBJ2-2, with D possibly matching TRBD2 (5 bases). CDR3 size: 13 residues. Trimming shortened V by 6 bases and J by 7 bases, and 12 bases separated the two germline ends. Germline CDR1 and CDR2: LNHDA and SQIVND (reference sequence). The CDR3 protein is CASSALVGGELFF. The DNA of the CDR3 is TGTGCCAGTAGCGCACTAGTGGGCGGGGAGCTGTTTTTT.

The DNA for the CDR3 is TGCAGCGAATCAGGACAGACTCAGAACACTGAAGCTTTCTTT. Protein: CSESGQTQNTEAFF. J is TRBJ1-1 and V is TRBV29-1; D perhaps matches TRBD1 (6 bases). Looked up from germline, CDR1 is SQVTM and CDR2 is ANQGSEA. The CDR3 loop spans 14 amino acids. V lost 7 bases and J 1 base, leaving 16 bases between the germline ends.

This sequence joins TRBV28 and TRBJ2-1, with D possibly being TRBD2 (5 bases). CDR1 is MDHEN and CDR2 is SYDVKM in the germline V gene. The V and J ends lost 7 bases and 4 bases respectively, with 17 bases between them. CDR3 length: 15 amino acids. CDR3 in DNA: TGTGCCAGCACCCCTAGGCGCGGGCCTTACAATGAGCAGTTCTTC. Its protein product is CASTPRRGPYNEQFF.

The rearrangement joins TRBV7-6 to TRBJ2-5; TRBD1 aligns across 10 bases. With 5 bases clipped from V and 3 bases from J, the junction kept 6 bases outside the gene matches. The CDR3 is 15 amino acids. The germline CDR1 and CDR2 sequences are SGHVS and FNYEAQ. The CDR3 loop reads CASSRRTGGKETQYF. CDR3 DNA: TGTGCCAGCAGCAGACGGACAGGGGGTAAAGAGACCCAGTACTTC.

The chain links TRBV27 to TRBJ2-6, with 7 bases identical to TRBD2. The V segment lost 5 bases and the J segment 2 bases; nucleotides outside the gene matches: 9. Germline V gives CDR1 MNHEY, CDR2 SMNVEV (reference sequence). The CDR3 is 17 amino acids. CDR3 nucleotide sequence: TGTGCCAGCAGTCACCTCACTGGGGGGGCTGGGGCCAACGTCCTGACTTTC. This translates into CASSHLTGGAGANVLTF. The entire variable domain, with the rest obtained from reference TRBV27 and TRBJ2-6, is as follows: EAQVTQNPRYLITVTGKKLTVTCSQNMNHEYMSWYRQDPGLGLRQIYYSMNVEVTDKGDVPEGYKVSRKEKRNFPLILESPSPNQTSLYFCASSHLTGGAGANVLTFGAGSRLTVL.

V usage is TRBV4-2 and J usage is TRBJ2-7; 8 nucleotides agree with TRBD2. The ends lost 0 bases at V and 0 bases at J; junction bases unmatched: 10. The CDR3 has 18 residues. Germline V gives CDR1 LGHNA, CDR2 YNFKEQ. CDR3 amino acids: CASSQDMAGGLGSYEQYF. The CDR3 nucleotides read TGTGCCAGCAGCCAAGACATGGCGGGAGGTCTTGGCTCCTACGAGCAGTACTTC.

The J gene is TRBJ1-5, the V gene TRBV19, with TRBD1 matching over 10 bases. V shed 4 bases, J shed 4 bases, and the junction held 4 bases outside the gene matches. The CDR3 consists of 15 residues. The germline V gene has CDR1 LNHDA and CDR2 SQIVND (reference sequence). CDR3 sequence reads: CASSTGTGANQPQHF. In nucleotides, the CDR3 is TGTGCCAGTAGTACAGGGACAGGGGCAAATCAGCCCCAGCATTTT.